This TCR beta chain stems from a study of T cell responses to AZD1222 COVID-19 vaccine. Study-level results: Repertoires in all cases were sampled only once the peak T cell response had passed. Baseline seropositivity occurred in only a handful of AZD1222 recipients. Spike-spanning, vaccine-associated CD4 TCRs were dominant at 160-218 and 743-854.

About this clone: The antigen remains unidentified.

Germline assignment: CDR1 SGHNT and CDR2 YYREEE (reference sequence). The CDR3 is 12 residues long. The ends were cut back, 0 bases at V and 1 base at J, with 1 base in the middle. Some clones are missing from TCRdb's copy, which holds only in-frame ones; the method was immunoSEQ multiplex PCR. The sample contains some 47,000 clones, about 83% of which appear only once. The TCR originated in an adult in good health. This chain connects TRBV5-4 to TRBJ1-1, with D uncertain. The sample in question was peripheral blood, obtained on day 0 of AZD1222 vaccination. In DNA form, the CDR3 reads TGTGCCAGCAGCTTGGCGAACACTGAAGCTTTCTTT. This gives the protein CASSLANTEAFF.